This T cell receptor (beta chain) is drawn from a study of OX40 agonist ivuxolimab in advanced cancers. Turning to the study itself: Ivuxolimab, an antibody that agonizes OX40 (CD134), was administered to the patients.

The CDR3 totals 15 residues. V was shortened by 6 bases and J by 3 bases, with 15 bases between the two germline ends. The germline gives CDR1 SGHKS, CDR2 YYEKEE (reference sequence). Generated by immunoSEQ multiplex PCR, the TCRdb table keeps only in-frame clones and is missing some. The sample has about 82,000 clones, around 83% seen once. Note on this clone: Its matching antigen is unknown.

Points from the study as a whole: Researchers report that CD8+ T cells had, on average, more expanded clones than CD4+. No antigen was identified for the clonally expanded peripheral T cells.

The specimen comprised CD4+ or CD8+ T cells sorted from blood, sampled in a trial of the OX40 agonist ivuxolimab. This TCR came from an adult with an advanced solid tumor such as melanoma, head and neck, liver or kidney cancer. The rearrangement links TRBV5-5 to TRBJ1-4, with D uncertain. Here the CDR3 reads CASNPLGGSNEKLFF. The DNA for the CDR3 is TGTGCCAGCAATCCACTAGGAGGGTCTAATGAAAAACTGTTTTTT.